The sequence of this T cell receptor beta chain was determined in a study of T cell clonotyping in hematopoietic cell transplantation. Study observations and caveats: Few recipient clonotypes overlapped donors; over 95% were de novo at given depth. After transplant, recipient diversity fell while pathologically expanded clonotypes grew through day 180.

In this sample, this clone turned up a few times. The antigen is undetermined. V was shortened by 1 base and J by 3 bases, with 13 bases between the two germline ends. The CDR3 sequence is 15 residues long. Germline CDR1 and CDR2: SGHDN and FVKESK. Some clones are missing from TCRdb's copy, which holds only in-frame ones; the method was immunoSEQ multiplex PCR. The data contain about 9,700 clones, about three quarters of them seen just once; the ten biggest clones take up 16%. Samples: about 28 days before transplant, then days 30, 100 and 180 after. This specimen was PBMCs, taken 180 days after allogeneic stem cell transplant. This receptor was taken from a male patient aged 35-50 years who had an allogeneic stem cell transplant from a related donor, so the T cells may come from the graft donor. Some clones in this sample may be carry-over from other donors' samples. This chain links TRBV14 with TRBJ2-7; the D is unclear. CDR3 DNA sequence: TGTGCCAGCAGCCAAGCCGGGCGCAGTCGCTACGAGCAGTACTTC. Translated: CASSQAGRSRYEQYF.